A single sample gave rise to the 9 T cell receptor beta chains below, sequenced in a study of cytomegalovirus exposure and HLA in healthy donors. The PCR made use of 60 Vbeta and 13 Jbeta primers. The data were produced by immunoSEQ multiplex PCR, yet TCRdb's version contains in-frame clones alone and is incomplete. The profile shows 140,000 or so clones, about 82% of them singletons. The material sequenced was PBMCs. Source of these receptors: a woman in her forties in good health and CMV-seropositive.

This clone came up a few times. The rearrangement joins TRBV27 to TRBJ2-5; TRBD1 matches 10 bases. CDR3 length equals 15 residues. Germline V gene data show CDR1 as MNHEY and CDR2 as SMNVEV (reference sequence). V lost 4 bases, J lost 2 bases, and 4 bases stayed unmatched. The CDR3 sequence: CASSSGTGVQETQYF. The CDR3 coding sequence is TGTGCCAGCAGTTCCGGGACAGGGGTTCAAGAGACCCAGTACTTC.

This chain uses TRBV4-2 with TRBJ2-5; D might be TRBD1 (6 bases). This CDR3 spans 14 amino acids. The germline gives CDR1 LGHNA, CDR2 YNFKEQ. The V end was cut by 5 bases, the J end by 5 bases, with 15 bases between. The CDR3 loop is CASSALAGVETQYF. CDR3 nucleotide sequence: TGTGCCAGCAGCGCGCTGGCAGGGGTGGAGACCCAGTACTTC.

V and J are TRBV6-1 and TRBJ2-2; possibly TRBD1 for D (5 bases). Trimming cost V 7 bases and J 6 bases, with 9 bases left between them. CDR3 size: 12 residues. The V gene's germline CDR1 is MNHNS and CDR2 SASEGT. The CDR3 DNA follows: TGTGCCAGCATGACAGTGGCCGGGGAGCTGTTTTTT. The encoded protein is CASMTVAGELFF.

The chain employs TRBV7-9 and TRBJ2-2; 10 nucleotides line up with TRBD2. The V segment lost 8 bases and the J segment 6 bases; nucleotides outside the gene matches: 9. Germline values: CDR1 SEHNR, CDR2 FQNEAQ (reference sequence). CDR3 length: 15 amino acids. The CDR3 bases are TGTGCCAGCGGATTACTAGCGGGGAGTTCCGGGGAGCTGTTTTTT. Amino acid sequence: CASGLLAGSSGELFF. The full variable domain, in which reference TRBV7-9 and TRBJ2-2 provide the parts outside the CDR3, is DTGVSQNPRHKITKRGQNVTFRCDPISEHNRLYWYRQTLGQGPEFLTYFQNEAQLEKSRLLSDRFSAERPKGSFSTLEIQRTEQGDSAMYLCASGLLAGSSGELFFGEGSRLTVL.

The chain recombines TRBV7-9 with TRBJ1-2, with D maybe TRBD1 (5 bases). This CDR3 has 15 amino acids. Trimming removed 1 base from V and 6 bases from J, with 15 bases in between. Germline assignment: CDR1 SEHNR and CDR2 FQNEAQ (reference sequence). CDR3 DNA sequence: TGTGCCAGCAGCTTAGATTCCGAGGGAGGGGATGGCTACACCTTC. Protein: CASSLDSEGGDGYTF. Drawing the rest from reference TRBV7-9 and TRBJ1-2, the complete variable domain is DTGVSQNPRHKITKRGQNVTFRCDPISEHNRLYWYRQTLGQGPEFLTYFQNEAQLEKSRLLSDRFSAERPKGSFSTLEIQRTEQGDSAMYLCASSLDSEGGDGYTFGSGTRLTVV.

The chain couples TRBV2 to TRBJ2-1; perhaps TRBD1 as D (6 bases). The V and J ends lost 4 bases and 0 bases respectively, with 10 bases between them. Per germline, CDR1 SNHLY and CDR2 FYNNEI. The CDR3 covers 15 residues. This CDR3 is CASSVGGSSYNEQFF. CDR3 DNA sequence: TGTGCCAGCAGTGTAGGGGGTAGCTCCTACAATGAGCAGTTCTTC. Complete variable domain (other parts from reference TRBV2 and TRBJ2-1): EPEVTQTPSHQVTQMGQEVILRCVPISNHLYFYWYRQILGQKVEFLVSFYNNEISEKSEIFDDQFSVERPDGSNFTLKIRSTKLEDSAMYFCASSVGGSSYNEQFFGPGTRLTVL.

This chain joins TRBV27 and TRBJ2-2, with 9 bases lining up with TRBD2. Per germline, CDR1 MNHEY and CDR2 SMNVEV (reference sequence). The V gene end was trimmed by 4 bases and the J gene end by 2 bases; junction bases not matched to a gene: 8. This CDR3 has 17 amino acids. CDR3 loop: CASSSPLTSGNTGELFF. CDR3 bases: TGTGCCAGCAGTTCGCCCCTGACTAGCGGAAACACCGGGGAGCTGTTTTTT.

This clone occurred a few times. The chain carries TRBV19 and TRBJ1-2, with 9 nucleotides matching TRBD1. Germline CDR1 reads LNHDA; CDR2 reads SQIVND (reference sequence). With V trimmed by 7 bases and J by 4 bases, 13 bases remained unmatched. The CDR3 sequence is 16 residues long. The CDR3 loop reads CASTSGQGIALYGYTF. In DNA, the CDR3 is TGTGCCAGTACCTCGGGACAGGGAATTGCCCTCTATGGCTACACCTTC.

The V call is TRBV4-2, the J call TRBJ2-3; TRBD2 aligns across 13 bases. V trimming: 0 bases; J trimming: 7 bases; junction bases outside the gene matches: 13. This CDR3 has 19 amino acids. CDR1 LGHNA and CDR2 YNFKEQ come from the germline V gene. The CDR3 loop is CASSQDQGRGGLAGNTQYF. CDR3 DNA: TGTGCCAGCAGCCAAGATCAGGGCCGTGGGGGACTAGCGGGGAATACGCAGTATTTT.